Listed below are T cell receptor beta chains from one sample, sequenced in a study of blood T cell repertoires in COVID-19. Data came from immunoSEQ multiplex PCR; TCRdb stores just in-frame clones and leaves some out. The data hold approximately 82,000 clones, with approximately 90% observed a single time. The sample comprised peripheral blood. These receptors were taken from a man between 65 and 85 years old with active or convalescent COVID-19. Each CDR3 is given with its conserved first and last residue. A D gene is named only where the DNA matches it firmly. Not all rows give a size; the values are once, few, many and, for expanded clones, a class.

v_call: TRBV5-5
j_call: TRBJ2-1
d_call: .
clone_size: .
cdr3_aa: CASSLGQLYNEQFF
cdr3_nt: TGTGCCAGCAGCCTAGGACAGCTTTACAATGAGCAGTTCTTC

v_call: TRBV5-1
j_call: TRBJ1-5
d_call: TRBD1
clone_size: .
cdr3_aa: CASSLETGGNQPQHF
cdr3_nt: TGCGCCAGCAGCTTGGAGACAGGGGGCAATCAGCCCCAGCATTTT

v_call: TRBV28
j_call: TRBJ2-7
d_call: TRBD2
clone_size: .
cdr3_aa: CASSPGTSGSKESHF
cdr3_nt: TGTGCCAGCAGTCCCGGGACTAGCGGGAGCAAAGAGTCGCACTTC

v_call: TRBV5-6
j_call: TRBJ2-1
d_call: .
clone_size: .
cdr3_aa: CASSFRYRQSEQFF
cdr3_nt: TGTGCCAGCAGCTTCCGTTACCGACAGTCTGAGCAGTTCTTC

v_call: TRBV7-9
j_call: TRBJ1-1
d_call: .
clone_size: .
cdr3_aa: CASSLRAEAFF
cdr3_nt: TGTGCCAGCAGCTTGAGGGCTGAAGCTTTCTTT

v_call: TRBV5-5
j_call: TRBJ2-6
d_call: TRBD1
clone_size: .
cdr3_aa: CASSLADRVGTGANVLTF
cdr3_nt: TGTGCCAGCAGCTTGGCGGACAGGGTTGGTACTGGGGCCAACGTCCTGACTTTC

v_call: TRBV2
j_call: TRBJ1-6
d_call: .
clone_size: .
cdr3_aa: CASSEVSRNREVRHF
cdr3_nt: TGTGCCAGCAGTGAAGTAAGCAGAAACCGCGAGGTCCGGCACTTT

v_call: TRBV18
j_call: TRBJ2-1
d_call: .
clone_size: .
cdr3_aa: CASSPASTYNEQFF
cdr3_nt: TGTGCCAGCTCACCAGCTAGTACATACAATGAGCAGTTCTTC

v_call: TRBV6-2/TRBV6-3
j_call: TRBJ1-5
d_call: TRBD1
clone_size: .
cdr3_aa: CASSYGQGDQPQHF
cdr3_nt: TGTGCCAGCAGTTATGGACAGGGGGATCAGCCCCAGCATTTT

v_call: TRBV6-6
j_call: TRBJ2-4
d_call: TRBD1
clone_size: .
cdr3_aa: CASSPGTGRSGENIQYF
cdr3_nt: TGTGCCAGCAGTCCCGGGACAGGGCGTTCTGGGGAAAACATTCAGTACTTC

v_call: TRBV6-5
j_call: TRBJ1-3
d_call: .
clone_size: once
cdr3_aa: CASSQDYSGNTIYF
cdr3_nt: TGTGCCAGCAGTCAGGATTACTCTGGAAACACCATATATTTT

v_call: TRBV5-1
j_call: TRBJ1-3
d_call: .
clone_size: .
cdr3_aa: CASSLDMGPGDF
cdr3_nt: TGCGCCAGCAGCTTGGATATGGGGCCTGGGGATTTT

v_call: TRBV30
j_call: TRBJ1-3
d_call: .
clone_size: once
cdr3_aa: CASRAGKWSGNTIYF
cdr3_nt: TGTGCCTCGAGGGCAGGGAAGTGGTCTGGAAACACCATATATTTT

v_call: TRBV2
j_call: TRBJ1-3
d_call: TRBD1
clone_size: once
cdr3_aa: CASSGQGRNTIYF
cdr3_nt: TGTGCCAGCAGTGGACAGGGGCGAAACACCATATATTTT

v_call: TRBV28
j_call: TRBJ2-1
d_call: .
clone_size: once
cdr3_aa: CASQGRGTYNEQFF
cdr3_nt: TGTGCCAGCCAAGGACGGGGAACTTACAATGAGCAGTTCTTC

v_call: TRBV27
j_call: TRBJ2-1
d_call: TRBD2
clone_size: once
cdr3_aa: CASSLWGLAGLNEQFF
cdr3_nt: TGTGCCAGCAGTTTATGGGGCCTAGCGGGACTCAATGAGCAGTTCTTC

v_call: TRBV30
j_call: TRBJ1-5
d_call: .
clone_size: few
cdr3_aa: CAWSGTQGNQPQHF
cdr3_nt: TGTGCCTGGAGTGGAACTCAGGGGAATCAGCCCCAGCATTTT

v_call: TRBV2
j_call: TRBJ2-2
d_call: TRBD1
clone_size: .
cdr3_aa: CASSLVPGQGWDTGELFF
cdr3_nt: TGTGCCAGCAGTCTCGTCCCGGGACAGGGTTGGGACACCGGGGAGCTGTTTTTT

v_call: TRBV27
j_call: TRBJ2-7
d_call: TRBD2
clone_size: once
cdr3_aa: CASSSPSGIDTYEQYF
cdr3_nt: TGTGCCAGCAGTTCCCCTAGCGGGATCGACACCTACGAGCAGTACTTC

v_call: TRBV24-1
j_call: TRBJ1-5
d_call: .
clone_size: .
cdr3_aa: CATSDSRGNQPQHF
cdr3_nt: TGTGCCACCAGTGATTCAAGGGGAAATCAGCCCCAGCATTTT

v_call: TRBV5-6
j_call: TRBJ2-5
d_call: .
clone_size: .
cdr3_aa: CASRDSNQETQYF
cdr3_nt: TGTGCCAGCAGGGACAGCAATCAAGAGACCCAGTACTTC

v_call: TRBV6-2/TRBV6-3
j_call: TRBJ1-6
d_call: .
clone_size: once
cdr3_aa: CASSDGHFNSPLHF
cdr3_nt: TGTGCCAGCAGTGACGGACACTTTAATTCACCCCTCCACTTT

v_call: TRBV9
j_call: TRBJ2-1
d_call: TRBD2
clone_size: .
cdr3_aa: CASSRQPGGFEQFF
cdr3_nt: TGTGCCAGCAGCCGACAACCGGGAGGGTTTGAGCAGTTCTTC

v_call: TRBV7-9
j_call: TRBJ2-7
d_call: TRBD2
clone_size: .
cdr3_aa: CASSLVAGGLSEQYF
cdr3_nt: TGTGCCAGCAGCTTAGTAGCGGGAGGGCTCTCCGAGCAGTACTTC

v_call: TRBV4-1
j_call: TRBJ2-6
d_call: TRBD1
clone_size: .
cdr3_aa: CASSQESPDRATGANVLTF
cdr3_nt: TGCGCCAGCAGCCAAGAGTCCCCGGACAGGGCCACTGGGGCCAACGTCCTGACTTTC

v_call: TRBV4-2
j_call: TRBJ2-6
d_call: .
clone_size: few
cdr3_aa: CASSQDRVSRSGANVLTF
cdr3_nt: TGTGCCAGCAGCCAAGATCGGGTCTCCCGATCTGGGGCCAACGTCCTGACTTTC

v_call: TRBV28
j_call: TRBJ2-3
d_call: TRBD2
clone_size: .
cdr3_aa: CASSQIGLAGGDTQYF
cdr3_nt: TGTGCCAGCAGTCAAATCGGACTAGCGGGAGGAGATACGCAGTATTTT

v_call: TRBV18
j_call: TRBJ2-4
d_call: .
clone_size: .
cdr3_aa: CASSPPSTKNIQYF
cdr3_nt: TGTGCCAGCTCACCACCTAGCACCAAAAACATTCAGTACTTC

v_call: TRBV9
j_call: TRBJ2-1
d_call: TRBD1
clone_size: .
cdr3_aa: CASSKGQYNEQFF
cdr3_nt: TGTGCCAGCAGCAAGGGACAGTACAATGAGCAGTTCTTC

v_call: TRBV5-4
j_call: TRBJ2-7
d_call: .
clone_size: .
cdr3_aa: CASSLAGLYEQYF
cdr3_nt: TGTGCCAGCTCCCTTGCGGGTCTTTACGAGCAGTACTTC

v_call: TRBV2
j_call: TRBJ2-3
d_call: .
clone_size: .
cdr3_aa: CASSPSGTDTQYF
cdr3_nt: TGTGCCAGCAGCCCGTCGGGCACAGATACGCAGTATTTT

v_call: TRBV29-1
j_call: TRBJ2-2
d_call: .
clone_size: .
cdr3_aa: CSVGQRTRELFF
cdr3_nt: TGCAGCGTAGGACAGCGAACTCGGGAGCTGTTTTTT

v_call: TRBV2
j_call: TRBJ1-5
d_call: TRBD1
clone_size: .
cdr3_aa: CASSVGGKNQPQHF
cdr3_nt: TGTGCCAGCAGTGTAGGGGGCAAGAATCAGCCCCAGCATTTT

v_call: TRBV3-1/TRBV3-2
j_call: TRBJ2-6
d_call: .
clone_size: .
cdr3_aa: CASSPPGSGANVLTF
cdr3_nt: TGTGCCAGCAGCCCCCCCGGCTCTGGGGCCAACGTCCTGACTTTC